The present T cell receptor (beta chain) was sequenced within a study of identical twins. MiXCR, applied by TCRdb to the 5' RACE reads, yields one record per CDR3 protein. The sample has approximately 600,000 distinct CDR3 sequences; 9.6% are singletons. Findings of the study overall: Reduced insertions were recorded for abundant cord blood beta clonotypes, with no such pattern in memory repertoires. The study drew conclusions from cross-sectional statistical analysis, not from following the same donors. Among out-of-frame alpha sequences shared by twins, low generation probability occurred in excess. Weaker excess twin sharing was seen among beta out-of-frame sequences.

V was cut by 2 bases and J by 7 bases, with 12 bases left in between. Germline V gene lookup returns CDR1 SGHTA and CDR2 FQGNSA. This CDR3 is built from 13 residues. This clonotype was recorded a few times. Its antigen is not identified. These data were also filed under a second study, of yellow fever vaccine responses in identical twins.

The specimen was PBMCs. The chain recombines TRBV7-2 with TRBJ2-7; D is ambiguous. The receptor comes from a woman aged 18 to 35 in good health. DNA for the CDR3: TGTGCCAGCAGCTTACAGTTCGCAGCGGAGCAGTACTTC. This codes for CASSLQFAAEQYF.